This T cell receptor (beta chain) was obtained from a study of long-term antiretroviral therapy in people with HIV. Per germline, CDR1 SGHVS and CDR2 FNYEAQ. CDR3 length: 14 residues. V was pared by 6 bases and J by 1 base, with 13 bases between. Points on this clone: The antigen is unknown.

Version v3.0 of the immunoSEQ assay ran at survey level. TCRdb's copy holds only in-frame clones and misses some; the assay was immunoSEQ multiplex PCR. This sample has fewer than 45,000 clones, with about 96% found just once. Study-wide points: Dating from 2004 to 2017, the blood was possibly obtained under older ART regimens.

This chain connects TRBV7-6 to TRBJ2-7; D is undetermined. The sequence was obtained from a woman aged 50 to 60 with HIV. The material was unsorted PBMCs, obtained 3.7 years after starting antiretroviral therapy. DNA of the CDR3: TGTGCCAGCAGTCCTCCCCGGAGATCCTACGAGCAGTACTTC. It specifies CASSPPRRSYEQYF.